Following are 22 T cell receptor beta chains from one sample sequenced in a study of cytotoxic CD8 clonotypes in ibrutinib-treated CLL. The assay was immunoSEQ multiplex PCR, and TCRdb's table has in-frame clones only and misses some. The sample holds roughly 40,000 clones, approximately 71% seen once. Material: PBMCs, obtained at disease progression, from a patient treated with ibrutinib. The receptors shown here come from a human donor with chronic lymphocytic leukemia.

The genes are TRBV29-1 and TRBJ1-1; D is unresolved. The CDR3 extends over 13 amino acids. In germline, CDR1 is SQVTM, CDR2 ANQGSEA. V dropped 0 bases and J dropped 3 bases, with 8 bases sitting between them. CDR3 loop: CSVEEGGDTEAFF. In nucleotides, the CDR3 is TGCAGCGTTGAAGAGGGCGGGGACACTGAAGCTTTCTTT.

The gene calls are TRBV6-1 and TRBJ2-3; 14 nucleotides line up with TRBD2. The CDR3 loop spans 14 amino acids. The J segment lost 5 bases and the V segment lost 7 bases, leaving 2 bases of the junction unmatched. The V gene's germline CDR1 is MNHNS and CDR2 SASEGT. The CDR3 region has the DNA TGTGCCAGCACCGGACTAGCGGGAGGAGATACGCAGTATTTT. Amino acid sequence: CASTGLAGGDTQYF.

With respect to this clone: The DNA is omitted, as the CDR3 cannot be located on it reliably, and the CDR3 follows TCRdb's listing. The rearrangement uses TRBV10-3 and TRBJ2-7; TRBD1, as called in the table, went unchecked against the DNA. The CDR3 spans 14 residues, counting both ends. The germline gives CDR1 ENHRY, CDR2 SYGVKD. CDR3 sequence: CASSTSDRVYEQYF.

The chain carries TRBV7-2 and TRBJ2-2; 7 nucleotides agree with TRBD2. Germline CDR1 and CDR2: SGHTA and FQGNSA. The CDR3 runs to 15 residues. The junction had 6 bases not matched to a gene; V was cut back by 5 bases and J by 3 bases. In nucleotides, the CDR3 is TGTGCCAGCAGCGAGGGGAGGGCTTACACCGGGGAGCTGTTTTTT. Amino acids: CASSEGRAYTGELFF.

This chain links TRBV2 with TRBJ2-7, with 10 bases identical to TRBD2. The V gene's germline CDR1 is SNHLY and CDR2 FYNNEI. V was pared by 6 bases and J by 4 bases, with 3 bases of the junction left unmatched. The CDR3 has 13 residues. DNA for the CDR3: TGTGCCAGCAGCGCGGGACTAGCGTACGAGCAGTACTTC. Its translation is CASSAGLAYEQYF.

The chain joins TRBV2 to TRBJ1-1; TRBD1 aligns across 7 bases. Looked up from germline, CDR1 is SNHLY and CDR2 is FYNNEI. Trimming at V came to 1 base and at J to 11 bases, leaving 7 bases not matched to a gene. This CDR3 contains 13 residues. CDR3 coding DNA: TGTGCCAGCAGTGAAGGTTTTACAGGGGATGCTTTCTTT. Protein product: CASSEGFTGDAFF.

J is TRBJ2-3 and V is TRBV4-1, with 13 positions matching TRBD2. The CDR3 length is 18 residues. V dropped 0 bases and J dropped 5; count of bases not matched to a gene: 8. Germline V gives CDR1 MGHRA, CDR2 YSYEKL. The CDR3 here is CASSQEKELAGGRDTQYF. The CDR3 DNA is TGCGCCAGCAGCCAAGAAAAGGAACTAGCGGGAGGGAGAGATACGCAGTATTTT.

This CDR3 is CASSFTGELFF. CDR3 nucleotide sequence: TGTGCCAGCAGCTTCACCGGGGAGCTGTTTTTT. J is TRBJ2-2 and V is TRBV5-6, with no clear D. The V and J ends lost 2 bases and 4 bases respectively, with 0 bases between them. The CDR3 runs to 11 residues. In germline, CDR1 is SGHDT, CDR2 YYEEEE.

The DNA for the CDR3 is TGTGCCTGTACAGGGGCGAGAGGAACTGAAGCTTTCTTT. Residues: CACTGARGTEAFF. V gene TRBV30 combines with J gene TRBJ1-1, with 7 bases identical to TRBD1. The germline V gene has CDR1 GTSNPN and CDR2 SVGIG (reference sequence). This CDR3 contains 13 residues. With V trimmed by 6 bases and J by 5 bases, 9 bases remained unmatched.

The rearrangement joins TRBV5-6 to TRBJ2-1; D remains ambiguous. Per the germline V gene, CDR1 is SGHDT and CDR2 is YYEEEE. The V gene lost 0 bases and the J gene lost 9 bases, with 10 bases spanning the gap. This CDR3 has 13 amino acids. The CDR3 DNA sequence: TGTGCCAGCAGCTTGGCTGAAAGGGCTGAGCAGTTCTTC. Translated: CASSLAERAEQFF.

V usage is TRBV5-1 and J usage is TRBJ1-1, with a possible D match to TRBD1 (6 bases). Germline V gene data show CDR1 as SGHRS and CDR2 as YFSETQ. CDR3 length: 15 residues. V shed 3 bases and J shed 1 base, with 13 bases lying between them. CDR3 in amino acids: CASSSTGRGNTEAFF. The DNA of the CDR3 is TGCGCCAGCAGCTCAACAGGGAGAGGGAACACTGAAGCTTTCTTT.

The chain employs TRBV27 and TRBJ2-7; D unresolved. V was shortened by 4 bases and J by 2 bases, with 9 bases between the two germline ends. In germline, CDR1 is MNHEY, CDR2 SMNVEV (reference sequence). CDR3 length equals 13 residues. This CDR3 is CASSSSRTYEQYF. The CDR3 nucleotides are TGTGCCAGCAGTTCTAGTCGCACCTACGAGCAGTACTTC.

The chain links TRBV5-1 to TRBJ2-2; perhaps TRBD1 as D (6 bases). The CDR3 extends over 15 amino acids. Germline V lookup: CDR1 SGHRS, CDR2 YFSETQ. Trimming shortened V by 0 bases and J by 5 bases, and 11 bases separated the two germline ends. This CDR3 is CASSLVLTGTGELFF. The CDR3, as DNA: TGCGCCAGCAGCTTGGTACTAACAGGGACCGGGGAGCTGTTTTTT.

The chain links TRBV5-1 to TRBJ2-3, with 8 bases matching TRBD1. With 3 bases clipped from V and 3 bases from J, the junction kept 9 bases outside the gene matches. Looked up from germline, CDR1 is SGHRS and CDR2 is YFSETQ. The CDR3 consists of 16 residues. The CDR3 sequence is CASSSISGTGTDTQYF. Written as DNA, the CDR3 is TGCGCCAGCAGCTCGATATCGGGGACAGGTACAGATACGCAGTATTTT.

This chain connects TRBV11-3 to TRBJ2-3; D possibly uses TRBD1 or TRBD2 (5 bases each). The CDR3 loop spans 19 amino acids. Between the trimmed V and J ends, which lost 0 bases and 2 bases, there was a span of 21 bases. Per the germline V gene, CDR1 is SGHNT and CDR2 is YENEEA. CDR3 nucleotides: TGTGCCAGCAGCTTAGATTTCACTACGGGACCGACGACCACAGATACGCAGTATTTT. Translation: CASSLDFTTGPTTTDTQYF.

This clone was found a few times. J is TRBJ2-5 and V is TRBV4-2; 7 nucleotides line up with TRBD2. This CDR3 is built from 17 residues. V gave up 0 bases and J gave up 7 bases; unmatched junction bases: 14. The germline CDR1 and CDR2 sequences are LGHNA and YNFKEQ. CDR3 bases: TGTGCCAGCAGCCAAGATCCACTAGCGTCTGGATATGCGACCCAGTACTTC. Amino acid sequence: CASSQDPLASGYATQYF.

This clone was counted between two and nine times. The chain has TRBV18 and TRBJ1-5, with 8 bases identical to TRBD1. V dropped 4 bases and J dropped 2; count of bases not matched to a gene: 7. The CDR3 consists of 16 residues. The germline V gene encodes CDR1 KGHSH and CDR2 LQKENI. The CDR3: CASSRSGQGGNQPQHF. In DNA, the CDR3 is TGTGCCAGCTCACGCTCAGGACAGGGCGGCAATCAGCCCCAGCATTTT.

CDR3 nucleotides: TGCAGCGTTGAGGAGTCGAGGGGCTACACCTTC. The encoded protein is CSVEESRGYTF. The chain joins TRBV29-1 to TRBJ1-2; D remains unclear. V gave up 3 bases and J gave up 8 bases, with 10 bases separating them. CDR3 size: 11 residues. Germline V gene sequence: CDR1 SQVTM, CDR2 ANQGSEA.

The chain has TRBV5-1 and TRBJ2-1, with 7 bases that match TRBD2. In germline, CDR1 is SGHRS, CDR2 YFSETQ. J was trimmed by 4 bases and V by 3 bases; bases with no gene match: 1. This CDR3 is 13 amino acids long. In DNA form, the CDR3 reads TGCGCCAGCAGCTCCGGGGGGTACAATGAGCAGTTCTTC. Translated: CASSSGGYNEQFF.

The chain links TRBV6-6 to TRBJ1-4; D not certain. The CDR3 is 11 amino acids. CDR1 is MNHNY and CDR2 is SVGAGI in the germline V gene (reference sequence). Trimming pared 2 bases from V and 7 bases from J, leaving 2 bases between. The CDR3 bases are TGTGCCAGCAGTTACGGTGAAAAACTGTTTTTT. Amino acid sequence: CASSYGEKLFF.

The DNA of the CDR3 is TGTGCCAGCAGCCCACTAGCGGGAGGGCCCACGGAAGCTACGCAGTATTTT. It yields the protein CASSPLAGGPTEATQYF. The chain recombines TRBV7-9 with TRBJ2-3; 13 bases are a match to TRBD2. In germline, CDR1 is SEHNR, CDR2 FQNEAQ (reference sequence). This CDR3 contains 17 residues. V lost 5 bases and J lost 8; bases outside the gene matches: 13.

The chain carries TRBV15 and TRBJ2-1, with 8 bases aligning to TRBD2. CDR3 length: 15 residues. The germline V gene has CDR1 LNHNV and CDR2 YYDKDF (reference sequence). With 4 bases clipped from V and 8 bases from J, the junction kept 10 bases outside the gene matches. The CDR3 reads CATSTSGRATDEQFF. The CDR3 nucleotides are TGTGCCACCAGCACTTCCGGGAGGGCGACCGATGAGCAGTTCTTC.